This T cell receptor beta chain emerged from a study of blood T cells in healthy people across ages. General study points: The lack of PBMC sorting stopped any conclusive naive versus antigen-experienced comparison. Observed TCR beta diversity per million T cells went down as age went up. This fall followed a roughly linear course with age.

Primers used in a second PCR of about 6 to 11 cycles were a sample-barcoded 5' primer and a J-beta primer mix. TCRdb reprocessed the 5' RACE reads with MiXCR, giving one entry per CDR3 protein. This sample has about 700,000 distinct CDR3 sequences, with about 34% found just once. Comment on this clonotype: Its cognate antigen is unknown.

This CDR3 region has 16 residues. Germline CDR1 and CDR2: DFQATT and SNEGSKA (reference sequence). Losses at the gene ends were 1 base for V and 2 bases for J; bases not matched to a gene: 8. Each individual donor underwent a draw of about 9.9 milliliters of peripheral blood. The J gene is TRBJ1-1, the V gene TRBV20-1; 9 nucleotides agree with TRBD1. The sample taken for sequencing was blood. The receptor's source is an elderly woman in good health. CDR3 sequence reads: CSARGIPGQGNTEAFF. CDR3 coding DNA: TGCAGTGCTAGAGGGATTCCGGGACAGGGAAACACTGAAGCTTTCTTT.